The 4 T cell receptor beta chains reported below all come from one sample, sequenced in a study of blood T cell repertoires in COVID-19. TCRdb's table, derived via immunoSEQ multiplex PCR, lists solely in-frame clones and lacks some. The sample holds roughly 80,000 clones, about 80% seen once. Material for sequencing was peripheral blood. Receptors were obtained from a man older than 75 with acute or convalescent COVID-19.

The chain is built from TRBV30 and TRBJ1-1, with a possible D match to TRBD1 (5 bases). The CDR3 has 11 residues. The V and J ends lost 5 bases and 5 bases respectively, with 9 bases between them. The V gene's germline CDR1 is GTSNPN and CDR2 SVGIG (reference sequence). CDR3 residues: CAWARGTEAFF. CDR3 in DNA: TGTGCCTGGGCTAGGGGAACTGAAGCTTTCTTT.

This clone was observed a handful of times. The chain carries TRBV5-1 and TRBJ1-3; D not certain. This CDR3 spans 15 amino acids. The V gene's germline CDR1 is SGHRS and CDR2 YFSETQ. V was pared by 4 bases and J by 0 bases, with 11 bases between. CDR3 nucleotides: TGCGCCAGCAGCCCGACACCTTTCTCTGGAAACACCATATATTTT. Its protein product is CASSPTPFSGNTIYF.

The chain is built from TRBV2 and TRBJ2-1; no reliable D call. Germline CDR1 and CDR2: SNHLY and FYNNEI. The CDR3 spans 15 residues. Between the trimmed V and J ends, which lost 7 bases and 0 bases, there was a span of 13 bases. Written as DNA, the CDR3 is TGTGCCAGCAAATGGGCCGTACTCTCCTACAATGAGCAGTTCTTC. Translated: CASKWAVLSYNEQFF.

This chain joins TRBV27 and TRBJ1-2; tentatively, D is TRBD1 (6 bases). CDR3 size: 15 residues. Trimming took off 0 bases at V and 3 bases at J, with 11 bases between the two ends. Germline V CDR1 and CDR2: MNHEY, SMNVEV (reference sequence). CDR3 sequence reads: CASSLSYRVDYGYTF. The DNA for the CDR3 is TGTGCCAGCAGTTTATCCTACAGGGTCGACTATGGCTACACCTTC.